Only a few counts were recorded for the clone carrying this TCR beta chain. Its antigen is currently unknown. The data were obtained in a study of vaccination and CD4 T cells after COVID-19. Turning to the study itself: Overlapping peptides covering the spike proteins of SARS-CoV-2, HCoV-NL63, HCoV-OC43 and HCoV-229E were added to stimulate cells.

Cultured CD4+ T cell DNA was sequenced using the Oncomine TCR Beta short-read assay. TCRdb fed the PCR reads into MiXCR, producing one record per CDR3 protein. The sample yields over 3,000 distinct CDR3 sequences, about 24% seen once. Study conclusions and caveats: The study found that a median approximately 83% of reactive clones in convalescent patients appeared only post-vaccination.

The treatment was: approximately nine-day PBMC culture with coronavirus spike peptide pools or control peptides (ViraFEST assay). The sequences come from CD4+ T cells from blood, cultured in vitro, collected after SARS-CoV-2 vaccination. The clonotype was recovered from a human donor who had recovered from COVID-19.

The DNA of the CDR3 is TGTGCCAGCAGCGTAGAGACAGGTGATAATTCACCCCTCCACTTT. Its translation: CASSVETGDNSPLHF. The V call is TRBV7-8, the J call TRBJ1-6; tentative D call: TRBD1 (6 bases). CDR3 size: 15 residues. Germline assignment: CDR1 SGHVS and CDR2 FQNEAQ. Trimming pared 5 bases from V and 5 bases from J, leaving 13 bases between.